This T cell receptor beta chain was recorded in a study of Tregs in tolerant kidney transplant recipients. Libraries were prepared by immunoSEQ multiplex PCR; TCRdb keeps only in-frame clonotypes and omits some of them. The table has 75,000 to 100,000 clones, approximately 93% seen once. A note on this clone: Its antigen is not known.

The nonmyeloablative bone marrow transplants came from related graft donors, with transient mixed chimerism. Unstimulated regulatory T cells (CD4+CD25+CD127-), CD4+CD25- non-regulatory cells, CD4 and CD8 cells were FACS-sorted from thawed PBMCs. Broader study findings: For some patients, primers changed over time, blocking nucleotide-level comparison. Biological reproducibility was not directly addressed in this study.

The CDR3 contains 18 residues. Germline values: CDR1 SGHTA, CDR2 FQGNSA. Trimming removed 1 base at V and 0 bases at J, with 16 bases between. The sequence was obtained from a human patient who received a combined kidney and bone marrow transplant. Some T cells may arise from the graft donor. The chain carries TRBV7-2 and TRBJ1-5; a possible D gene is TRBD1 (6 bases). The material was CD4+ T cells from blood (PBMCs), obtained 12 months after the transplant. The DNA of the CDR3 is TGTGCCAGCAGCTTAGATCATTTAACAGGGCATAGCAATCAGCCCCAGCATTTT. Protein product: CASSLDHLTGHSNQPQHF.